This T cell receptor (beta chain) came from a study of blood T cell repertoires in COVID-19. About the research overall: Acute and convalescent COVID-19 samples came from the United States, Italy and Spain. Nucleic acid was either cDNA or gDNA, and it came from T cells, B-cell-depleted T cells, or PBMCs.

Per the study methods: The assay estimated nucleated cells by amplifying reference gene primers. TCRdb's copy holds only in-frame clones and misses some; the assay was immunoSEQ multiplex PCR. V and J calls and clone size follow that table, whereas D and trimming were derived from the DNA. This table holds over 250,000 clones, over 75% found once. With 6 bases clipped from V and 9 bases from J, the junction kept 17 bases outside the gene matches. Looked up from germline, CDR1 is LNHDA and CDR2 is SQIVND (reference sequence). This CDR3 has 17 residues. The sequence was obtained from a woman aged 70-85 years with acute or convalescent COVID-19. The source material was peripheral blood. The chain carries TRBV19 and TRBJ1-5, with 10 bases that match TRBD1. CDR3 nucleotides: TGTGCCAGTAGGAAGACTACCGGGACAGGGGATTGGTCGCCCCAGCATTTT. Amino acid sequence: CASRKTTGTGDWSPQHF.